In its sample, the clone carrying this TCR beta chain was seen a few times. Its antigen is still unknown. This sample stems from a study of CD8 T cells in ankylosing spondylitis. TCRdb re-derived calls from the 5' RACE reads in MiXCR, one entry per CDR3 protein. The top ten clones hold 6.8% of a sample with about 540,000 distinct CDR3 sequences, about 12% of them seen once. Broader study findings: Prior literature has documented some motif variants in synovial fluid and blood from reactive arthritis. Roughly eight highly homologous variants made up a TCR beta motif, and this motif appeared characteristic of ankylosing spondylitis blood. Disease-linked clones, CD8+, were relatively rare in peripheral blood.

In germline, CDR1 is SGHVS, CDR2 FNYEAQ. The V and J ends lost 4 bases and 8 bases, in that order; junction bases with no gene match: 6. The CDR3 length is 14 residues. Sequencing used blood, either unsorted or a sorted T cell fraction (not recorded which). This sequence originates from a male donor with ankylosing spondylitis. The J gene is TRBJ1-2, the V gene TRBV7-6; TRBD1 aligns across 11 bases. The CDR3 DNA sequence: TGTGCCAGCAGCTCCCCGGGACAGGGGGACGGCTACACCTTC. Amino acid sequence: CASSSPGQGDGYTF.